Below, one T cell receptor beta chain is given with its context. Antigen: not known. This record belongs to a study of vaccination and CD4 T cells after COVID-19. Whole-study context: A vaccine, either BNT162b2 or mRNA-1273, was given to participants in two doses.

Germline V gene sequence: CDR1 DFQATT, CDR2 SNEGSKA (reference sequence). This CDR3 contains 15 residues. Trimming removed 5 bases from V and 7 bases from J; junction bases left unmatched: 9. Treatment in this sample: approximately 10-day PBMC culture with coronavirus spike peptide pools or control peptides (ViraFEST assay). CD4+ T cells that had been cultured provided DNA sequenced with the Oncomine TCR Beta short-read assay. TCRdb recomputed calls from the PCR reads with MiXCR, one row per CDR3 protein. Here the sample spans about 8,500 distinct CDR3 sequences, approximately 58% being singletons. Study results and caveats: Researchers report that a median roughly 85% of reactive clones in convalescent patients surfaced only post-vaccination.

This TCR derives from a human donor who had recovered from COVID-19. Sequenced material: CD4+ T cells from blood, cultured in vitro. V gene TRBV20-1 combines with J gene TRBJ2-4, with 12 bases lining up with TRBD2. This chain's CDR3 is CSARATSGRRNIQYF. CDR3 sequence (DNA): TGCAGTGCTCGGGCGACTAGCGGGAGAAGGAACATTCAGTACTTC.